Each of the 11 T cell receptor beta chains below was sequenced from the same sample in a study of shared clonotypes between healthy human individuals. Measured with immunoSEQ multiplex PCR; TCRdb has only the in-frame clones, and not every one. The table records about 730,000 clones, over 55% of them present only once. Input material: memory CD4+ T cells sorted from blood. Subset given: CD45RA-negative fraction. Every receptor here comes from a woman aged 25 to 39 in good health.

In the case of this clone: Other nucleotide sequences in the sample specify the same CDR3. The chain links TRBV27 to TRBJ1-1, with 7 bases fitting TRBD1. J gave up 5 bases and V 6 bases, and 9 bases lay outside the gene matches. The CDR3 covers 14 residues. Germline assignment: CDR1 MNHEY and CDR2 SMNVEV (reference sequence). CDR3: CASSLAGGGTEAFF. The CDR3 region has the DNA TGTGCCAGCAGCCTCGCAGGGGGGGGAACTGAAGCTTTCTTT.

The table lists this clone with a count of one. The gene calls are TRBV25-1 and TRBJ2-3; TRBD2 matches 8 bases. Germline-derived CDR1 and CDR2 are MGHDK and SYGVNS. V trimming: 3 bases; J trimming: 3 bases; junction bases outside the gene matches: 5. The CDR3 runs 15 residues. CDR3 protein: CASSEPGGVTDTQYF. The CDR3 nucleotides read TGTGCCAGCAGTGAGCCGGGAGGGGTTACAGATACGCAGTATTTT.

In the case of this clone: Other DNA sequences in this sample translate to the same CDR3. The CDR3 region is CASSPTGNSNQPQHF. The CDR3 DNA follows: TGTGCCAGCTCACCCACAGGGAATAGCAATCAGCCCCAGCATTTT. The gene calls are TRBV18 and TRBJ1-5; possible D gene TRBD1, 6 bases. From germline, CDR1 is KGHSH and CDR2 LQKENI. Trimming left V 3 bases short and J 0 bases short, with 9 bases between. The CDR3 is 15 amino acids.

For this clone: The conserved final phenylalanine or tryptophan is absent from the CDR3, which likely points to a read error. The DNA is omitted, as the CDR3 cannot be located on it reliably, and the CDR3 follows TCRdb's listing. The rearrangement uses TRBV15 and TRBJ1-4; the D call of TRBD1 is as the table states it, not checked on the DNA. Inclusive of both ends, the CDR3 amounts to 13 amino acids. Germline V gene lookup returns CDR1 LNHNV and CDR2 YYDKDF (reference sequence). CDR3 protein: CATSRARQGTKII.

V is TRBV5-8 and J is TRBJ2-5, with unresolved D. There are 11 residues in the CDR3. Trimming pared 2 bases from V and 5 bases from J, leaving 4 bases between. Germline assignment: CDR1 SGHTS and CDR2 YDEGEE. The CDR3 here is CASSFLETQYF. In DNA, the CDR3 is TGTGCCAGCAGCTTCTTGGAGACCCAGTACTTC.

This clone was recorded once. CDR3 in DNA: TGTGCCAGCAGGAGGACTAGCACAGATACGCAGTATTTT. Translation: CASRRTSTDTQYF. The genes are TRBV6-1 and TRBJ2-3; D is perhaps TRBD2 (5 bases). V dropped 6 bases and J dropped 0 bases, with 7 bases sitting between them. This CDR3 has 13 amino acids. Germline CDR1 MNHNS, CDR2 SASEGT.

A few counts support this clone. This chain joins TRBV29-1 and TRBJ2-7; 7 positions agree with TRBD1. This CDR3 comprises 12 residues. The germline V gene has CDR1 SQVTM and CDR2 ANQGSEA. The J segment lost 1 base and the V segment lost 7 bases, leaving 4 bases of the junction unmatched. The CDR3 is CSATQGSYEQYF. The CDR3, as DNA: TGCAGCGCGACACAGGGGTCCTACGAGCAGTACTTC.

V gene TRBV15 combines with J gene TRBJ2-5; no firm D call. CDR1 is LNHNV and CDR2 is YYDKDF in the germline V gene (reference sequence). CDR3 size: 16 residues. V was clipped by 1 base and J by 4 bases, with 16 bases between them. This CDR3 reads CATSRAWTVGSETQYF. CDR3 nucleotide sequence: TGTGCCACCAGCAGAGCGTGGACGGTTGGGTCAGAGACCCAGTACTTC.

The J gene is TRBJ2-1, the V gene TRBV5-1; TRBD2 agrees at 8 bases. The CDR3 spans 16 residues. CDR1 and CDR2 from the germline V gene are SGHRS and YFSETQ. The J segment lost 0 bases and the V segment lost 4 bases, leaving 6 bases of the junction unmatched. CDR3 amino acids: CASSIGLASSYNEQFF. The CDR3 nucleotides read TGCGCCAGCAGCATCGGACTAGCCAGCTCCTACAATGAGCAGTTCTTC.

The rearrangement links TRBV9 to TRBJ2-1; possible D gene TRBD1, 6 bases. The CDR3 runs to 17 residues. Between the trimmed V and J ends, which lost 0 bases and 4 bases, there was a span of 17 bases. Germline CDR1 reads SGDLS; CDR2 reads YYNGEE. This CDR3 reads CASSVAQSGTHYNEQFF. CDR3 coding DNA: TGTGCCAGCAGCGTAGCACAATCCGGGACACATTACAATGAGCAGTTCTTC.

The chain has TRBV29-1 and TRBJ1-4; TRBD1 matches 8 bases. The trim removed 7 bases at V and 8 bases at J, leaving 9 bases unmatched. The length of the CDR3 is 13 residues. Germline V lookup: CDR1 SQVTM, CDR2 ANQGSEA. CDR3 protein: CSGSQGAGEKLFF. The CDR3 DNA reads as TGCAGCGGGAGCCAGGGGGCGGGGGAAAAACTGTTTTTT. Together with reference TRBV29-1 and TRBJ1-4, the CDR3 gives the full variable domain: SAVISQKPSRDICQRGTSLTIQCQVDSQVTMMFWYRQQPGQSLTLIATANQGSEATYESGFVIDKFPISRPNLTFSTLTVSNMSPEDSSIYLCSGSQGAGEKLFFGSGTQLSVL.